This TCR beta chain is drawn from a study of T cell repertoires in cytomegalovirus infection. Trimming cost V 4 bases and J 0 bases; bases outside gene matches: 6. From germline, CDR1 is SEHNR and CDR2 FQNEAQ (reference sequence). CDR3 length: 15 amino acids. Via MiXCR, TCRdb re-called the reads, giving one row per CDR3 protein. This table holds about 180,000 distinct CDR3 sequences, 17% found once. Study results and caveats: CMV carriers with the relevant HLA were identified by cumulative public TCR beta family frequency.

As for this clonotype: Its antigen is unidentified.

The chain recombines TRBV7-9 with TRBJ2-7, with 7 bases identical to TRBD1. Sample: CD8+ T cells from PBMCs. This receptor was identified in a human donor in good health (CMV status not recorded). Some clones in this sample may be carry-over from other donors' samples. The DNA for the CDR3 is TGTGCCAGCAGCTCCCCACGGGACAGCTCCTACGAGCAGTACTTC. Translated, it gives CASSSPRDSSYEQYF.